Following are 6 T cell receptor beta chains from one sample sequenced in a study of shared clonotypes between healthy human individuals. Data came from immunoSEQ multiplex PCR; TCRdb stores just in-frame clones and leaves some out. The data show roughly 500,000 clones, with approximately 95% seen just once and 0.06% held by the top ten. Sequenced input: naive CD4+ T cells sorted from blood. Specified subset: CD45RA+ positively selected. All receptors derive from a woman aged 30 to 39 in good health.

This chain connects TRBV19 to TRBJ2-5; 8 nucleotides line up with TRBD1. CDR1 is LNHDA, CDR2 SQIVND, per germline (reference sequence). The CDR3 loop spans 14 amino acids. J lost 5 bases, V lost 2 bases, and 4 bases had no gene match. CDR3 sequence: CASSIQGAEETQYF. CDR3 nucleotide sequence: TGTGCCAGTAGTATACAGGGGGCCGAGGAGACCCAGTACTTC.

DNA of the CDR3: TGCAGCGTTGCTGCAGGGGACTATGGCTACACCTTC. Amino acids: CSVAAGDYGYTF. The V gene is TRBV29-1, the J gene TRBJ1-2; a weak D match, TRBD1 (6 bases). Trimming cost V 4 bases and J 3 bases, with 9 bases left between them. The CDR3 consists of 12 residues. Per the germline V gene, CDR1 is SQVTM and CDR2 is ANQGSEA.

This chain connects TRBV28 to TRBJ2-7; 7 nucleotides match TRBD1. There are 14 residues in the CDR3. CDR1 is MDHEN and CDR2 is SYDVKM in the germline V gene. The trim removed 7 bases at V and 2 bases at J, leaving 8 bases unmatched. The CDR3 nucleotides read TGTGCCAGCAACGCCCTGGGACAGCCCTACGAGCAGTACTTC. Protein product: CASNALGQPYEQYF.

This clone is a singleton in its sample. The rearrangement joins TRBV18 to TRBJ1-1, with D unclear. Per germline, CDR1 KGHSH and CDR2 LQKENI. This CDR3 is built from 13 residues. V lost 5 bases and J lost 6, with 13 bases in between. The CDR3 sequence: CASSNYPQAEAFF. The CDR3 DNA reads TGTGCCAGCTCAAATTACCCCCAGGCTGAAGCTTTCTTT. Full variable domain (rest looked up from reference TRBV18 and TRBJ1-1): NAGVMQNPRHLVRRRGQEARLRCSPMKGHSHVYWYRQLPEEGLKFMVYLQKENIIDESGMPKERFSAEFPKEGPSILRIQQVVRGDSAAYFCASSNYPQAEAFFGQGTRLTVV.

The chain is built from TRBV27 and TRBJ1-1, with 10 bases aligning to TRBD1. Germline V gives CDR1 MNHEY, CDR2 SMNVEV (reference sequence). The V gene end was trimmed by 7 bases and the J gene end by 3 bases; junction bases not matched to a gene: 5. The CDR3 loop spans 14 amino acids. The CDR3 spells CASTRQGAHTEAFF. The CDR3 region has the DNA TGTGCCAGCACGAGACAGGGGGCGCACACTGAAGCTTTCTTT.

V and J are TRBV5-1 and TRBJ2-5; no clear D. The germline CDR1 and CDR2 sequences are SGHRS and YFSETQ. This CDR3 has 12 residues. V lost 1 base and J 11 bases, leaving 12 bases between the germline ends. The CDR3 reads CASSLYGLEQYF. CDR3 DNA: TGCGCCAGCAGCTTGTACGGGCTTGAGCAGTACTTC.